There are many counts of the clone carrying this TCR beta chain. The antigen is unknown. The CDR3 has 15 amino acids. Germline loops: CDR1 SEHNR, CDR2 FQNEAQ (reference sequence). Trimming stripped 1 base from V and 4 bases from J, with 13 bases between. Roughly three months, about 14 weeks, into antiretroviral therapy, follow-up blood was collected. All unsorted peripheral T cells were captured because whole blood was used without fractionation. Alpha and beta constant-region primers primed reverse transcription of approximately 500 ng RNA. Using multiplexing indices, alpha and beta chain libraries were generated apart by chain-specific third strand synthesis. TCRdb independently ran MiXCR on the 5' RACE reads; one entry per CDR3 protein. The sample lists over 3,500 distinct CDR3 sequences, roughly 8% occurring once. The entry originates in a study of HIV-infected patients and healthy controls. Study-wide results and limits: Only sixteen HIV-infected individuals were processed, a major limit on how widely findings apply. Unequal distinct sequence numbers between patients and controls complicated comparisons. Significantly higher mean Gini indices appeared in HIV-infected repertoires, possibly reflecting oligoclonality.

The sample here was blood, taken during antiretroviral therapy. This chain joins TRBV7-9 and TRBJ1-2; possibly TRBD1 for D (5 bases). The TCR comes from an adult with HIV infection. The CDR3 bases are TGTGCCAGCAGCTTAGATGCGCCAGGGACCTATGGCTACACCTTC. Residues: CASSLDAPGTYGYTF.